This T cell receptor beta chain is from a study of early T cells in non-severe SARS-CoV-2 infection (dated by TCRdb to about 2021). A note on the overall study: Bulk RNA from unsorted whole blood was used for TCR sequencing, so alpha and beta chains could not be paired. Findings and caveats that apply to the study as a whole: VDJdb matching was skewed toward anti-spike CD8 responses and likely underestimated virus-specific expansions, missing private and CD4 specificities.

The library was prepared using 5' RACE. This sample was sequenced with a NextSeq 500. Unique molecular identifiers were attached to individual cDNA molecules in the TCR library protocol so that sequencing error and PCR bias could be corrected. Sequencing covered both TCR alpha and beta chains, and within each sample the abundances of alpha and beta sequences were tightly co-correlated. The published analysis was carried out like this. Decombinator V4 was used to annotate TCR sequences for V gene, J gene and CDR3. Expanded TCRs were defined as changing significantly between any two time points under a Poisson model with p below 0.0001. TCR abundances were normalised to the total number of TCRs sequenced per sample and expressed as counts per million. MAIT TCRs were defined by TRAV1-2 paired with TRAJ12, TRAJ20 or TRAJ33, and iNKT TCRs by TRAV10 paired with TRAJ18. VDJdb, accessed on 1 November 2021, was searched for TCRs annotated for CMV, EBV and SARS-CoV-2, and TCRs annotated for more than one antigen were excluded. TCRdb applied fastp at Q25 and MiXCR to the public reads, then kept only in-frame beta chains. Each CDR3 protein appears once, grouped with its most common genes and DNA. The V and J calls and clone size come from TCRdb's table, not from the authors' own analysis. The sample table holds 35,000 to 45,000 distinct CDR3 sequences, of which less than 6.5% were seen once. Of the sample, 7.5% to 8.5% is held by the ten largest clones.

About this clonotype itself: Its antigen target is currently unknown. Base qualities were left out, and no much larger clone turns up one base away.

Spanning cysteine to phenylalanine, the CDR3 consists of 14 amino acids. Solely the CDR3 DNA is kept, with 42 bases framed from the first base. For CDR1 and CDR2, the germline V gene (reference sequence) lists SEHNR and FQNEAQ. V gives up 4 bases and J gives up 1 base, and the segment between their germline ends measures 7 bases. The study was a case-control design nested within a healthcare worker cohort in London, UK, with weekly nasopharyngeal swab PCR tests and blood sampling. Healthcare workers were enrolled in the week of the UK lockdown, from 23 to 31 March 2020, and were followed every week for up to roughly 15 weeks.

The clonotype comes from an adult who was a healthcare worker with PCR-confirmed SARS-CoV-2 infection or an uninfected control (not recorded which). Specimen: whole blood, collected at baseline. The chain uses TRBV7-9 and TRBJ2-2, with the D gene call left open. Here is the DNA: TGTGCCAGCAGCTCAGCCTTGAACACCGGGGAGCTGTTTTTT. It codes for CASSSALNTGELFF.